These 3 T cell receptor beta chains were sequenced from one sample in a study of blood T cell repertoires in COVID-19. Sequenced by immunoSEQ multiplex PCR; TCRdb stores in-frame clones only, minus some. In the table there are around 150,000 clones, about three quarters of which are singletons. Material: PBMCs or T cells enriched from blood (not recorded which). These receptors originate from a woman aged 45-65 years who had recovered from COVID-19.

V usage is TRBV25-1 and J usage is TRBJ1-4; TRBD1 agrees at 7 bases. Germline V gives CDR1 MGHDK, CDR2 SYGVNS. V dropped 9 bases and J dropped 6; count of bases not matched to a gene: 7. The CDR3 sequence is 13 residues long. The CDR3 reads CASNRGEHEKLFF. The CDR3 region has the DNA TGTGCCAGTAACAGGGGAGAGCATGAAAAACTGTTTTTT.

The chain carries TRBV7-9 and TRBJ1-2; TRBD1 matches at 7 bases. The CDR3 is 14 residues long. J gave up 4 bases and V 5 bases, and 7 bases lay outside the gene matches. Germline CDR1 SEHNR, CDR2 FQNEAQ (reference sequence). In DNA, the CDR3 is TGTGCCAGCAGCCATAACCGGGACAGCTATGGCTACACCTTC. This gives the protein CASSHNRDSYGYTF.

This sequence joins TRBV13 and TRBJ2-1; D is perhaps TRBD1 (6 bases). Germline CDR1 reads PRHDT; CDR2 reads FYEKMQ (reference sequence). V was clipped by 5 bases and J by 7 bases, with 21 bases between them. The CDR3 is 16 residues long. CDR3 sequence reads: CASSTRVGDKWNEQFF. The CDR3 region has the DNA TGTGCCAGCAGCACCCGGGTCGGGGACAAATGGAATGAGCAGTTCTTC.